The 20 T cell receptor beta chains reported below all come from one sample, sequenced in a study of T cells after yellow fever vaccination. TCRdb reprocessed the 5' RACE reads via MiXCR and lists one record per CDR3 protein. Found here are about 300,000 distinct CDR3 sequences, approximately 7% of them singletons; the top ten hold roughly a sixth. Sequencing used PBMCs, obtained more than 40 days after the first yellow fever vaccination. The receptors were sampled from a man aged 18 to 30 who received the YFV17D yellow fever vaccine.

The chain recombines TRBV7-2 with TRBJ1-1; possible D gene TRBD1, 5 bases. Trimming shortened V by 1 base and J by 0 bases, and 12 bases separated the two germline ends. The germline CDR1 and CDR2 sequences are SGHTA and FQGNSA. CDR3 length: 16 amino acids. CDR3 nucleotides: TGTGCCAGCAGCTTAGGTCCGGGGGAGGTGAACACTGAAGCTTTCTTT. As protein: CASSLGPGEVNTEAFF.

This clonotype was detected ten times or more. The V gene is TRBV4-2, the J gene TRBJ1-2; D ambiguous. V was shortened by 4 bases and J by 3 bases, with 9 bases between the two germline ends. CDR3 size: 13 residues. CDR1 and CDR2 from the germline V gene are LGHNA and YNFKEQ. For the CDR3, the DNA is TGTGCCAGCAGCCTTAAGGGAGACTATGGCTACACCTTC. Translating gives CASSLKGDYGYTF.

This clonotype was seen a handful of times. V is TRBV29-1 and J is TRBJ2-1, with 8 bases identical to TRBD1. The CDR3 runs 16 residues. V gave up 3 bases and J gave up 3 bases; unmatched junction bases: 10. The germline gives CDR1 SQVTM, CDR2 ANQGSEA. This chain's CDR3 is CSVDAMDRALYNEQFF. Here the CDR3 DNA reads TGCAGCGTTGACGCGATGGACAGGGCTCTCTACAATGAGCAGTTCTTC.

J is TRBJ2-1 and V is TRBV7-3, with TRBD2 matching over 7 bases. This CDR3 region has 15 residues. V shed 0 bases, J shed 4 bases, and the junction held 3 bases outside the gene matches. Germline CDR1 SGHTA, CDR2 FQGTGA. CDR3 nucleotides: TGTGCCAGCAGCTTAACGGGGCGGGGGTACAATGAGCAGTTCTTC. Translating it yields CASSLTGRGYNEQFF.

In its sample, this clonotype was seen a few times. V and J are TRBV6-5 and TRBJ1-4, with D maybe TRBD1 (5 bases). CDR3 length: 15 residues. Germline lookup yields CDR1 MNHEY and CDR2 SVGAGI. Trimming took off 0 bases at V and 8 bases at J, with 13 bases between the two ends. Here the CDR3 DNA reads TGTGCCAGCAGTTACTCACAGGTTTCGGGCGAAAAACTGTTTTTT. Amino acids: CASSYSQVSGEKLFF.

This clonotype was recorded a few times. The chain has TRBV6-2 or TRBV6-3 and TRBJ1-5; tentatively, D is TRBD1 (5 bases). V shed 5 bases and J shed 3 bases, with 11 bases lying between them. The CDR3 runs 14 residues. Looked up from germline, CDR1 is MNHEY and CDR2 is SVGEGT. The CDR3 loop is CASSQGGNNQPQHF. The CDR3 DNA sequence: TGTGCCAGCAGTCAGGGAGGGAACAATCAGCCCCAGCATTTT.

As for this clonotype: One base away lies a much larger clone, so this may be a sequencing read error. The J gene is TRBJ1-2, the V gene TRBV5-1, with D tentatively TRBD1 (6 bases). Germline V CDR1 and CDR2: SGHRS, YFSETQ. The CDR3 has 15 amino acids. The V and J ends lost 1 base and 2 bases respectively, with 12 bases between them. The CDR3 loop is CASSLRPGQNYGYTF. In nucleotides, the CDR3 is TGCGCCAGCAGCTTGCGACCAGGACAGAACTATGGCTACACCTTC.

This clonotype was counted only a few times. The CDR3 here is CSARLETGYNEQFF. The CDR3 DNA follows: TGCAGTGCTAGGCTAGAGACAGGGTACAATGAGCAGTTCTTC. The genes are TRBV20-1 and TRBJ2-1, with TRBD1 identical over 7 bases. The CDR3 runs to 14 residues. The trim removed 3 bases at V and 4 bases at J, leaving 6 bases unmatched. Germline-derived CDR1 and CDR2 are DFQATT and SNEGSKA (reference sequence).

This clonotype was counted only a few times. The chain joins TRBV7-9 to TRBJ2-3; D unresolved. The germline V gene has CDR1 SEHNR and CDR2 FQNEAQ (reference sequence). The CDR3 contains 13 residues. V dropped 5 bases and J dropped 4 bases, with 10 bases sitting between them. CDR3 DNA sequence: TGTGCCAGCAGCCCCCACGGGCCAGATACGCAGTATTTT. Amino acids: CASSPHGPDTQYF.

The sample holds many counts of this clonotype. The rearrangement joins TRBV11-2 to TRBJ2-5, with unresolved D. The CDR3 length is 11 residues. The germline CDR1 and CDR2 sequences are SGHAT and FQNNGV. V was pared by 3 bases and J by 5 bases, with 4 bases between. CDR3 DNA: TGTGCCAGCAGCTTCATGGAGACCCAGTACTTC. Its translation is CASSFMETQYF.

This clonotype has a handful of counts. The rearrangement joins TRBV20-1 to TRBJ2-7, with 13 positions matching TRBD2. This CDR3 region has 15 residues. Germline V gene lookup returns CDR1 DFQATT and CDR2 SNEGSKA (reference sequence). Germline trimming cut 6 bases from V and 0 bases from J; bases unmatched to any gene: 5. The CDR3 nucleotides read TGCAGTGCAACGACTAGCGGGGGGCACTCCTACGAGCAGTACTTC. Encoded protein: CSATTSGGHSYEQYF.

This clonotype was counted only a few times. The chain employs TRBV5-4 and TRBJ2-1, with D unclear. This CDR3 contains 14 residues. Trimming pared 2 bases from V and 3 bases from J, leaving 9 bases between. The germline V gene encodes CDR1 SGHNT and CDR2 YYREEE (reference sequence). CDR3 sequence: CASSFGSHYNEQFF. Here the CDR3 DNA reads TGTGCCAGCAGCTTTGGATCCCACTACAATGAGCAGTTCTTC.

This clonotype was seen a handful of times. This chain uses TRBV7-2 with TRBJ2-5; no clear D gene. Trimming took 3 bases from V and 5 from J, leaving 22 bases between them. The CDR3 has 17 residues. The germline V gene encodes CDR1 SGHTA and CDR2 FQGNSA. CDR3 in amino acids: CASSFRLAEPLRETQYF. As DNA, the CDR3 is TGTGCCAGCAGCTTCCGACTGGCGGAGCCCCTTCGGGAGACCCAGTACTTC.

Only a few counts were recorded for this clonotype. The genes are TRBV19 and TRBJ2-2; D uncertain. In germline, CDR1 is LNHDA, CDR2 SQIVND (reference sequence). V was cut by 6 bases and J by 6 bases, with 11 bases left in between. The CDR3 contains 13 residues. The CDR3 nucleotides are TGTGCCAGTAGGCTGGGCCAGCCCGGGGAGCTGTTTTTT. Translation gives CASRLGQPGELFF. The whole variable domain, filled in from reference TRBV19 and TRBJ2-2, reads DGGITQSPKYLFRKEGQNVTLSCEQNLNHDAMYWYRQDPGQGLRLIYYSQIVNDFQKGDIAEGYSVSREKKESFPLTVTSAQKNPTAFYLCASRLGQPGELFFGEGSRLTVL.

This clonotype has a count of ten or more. One junction end does not reproduce the germline sequence, and a read error may be involved. The chain combines TRBV5-1 with TRBJ2-7; 10 bases agree with TRBD1. CDR3 length equals 14 residues. CDR1 SGHRS and CDR2 YFSETQ come from the germline V gene. The chain's CDR3 is CASSAGTGAYEQYF. The CDR3 DNA reads TGTGCCAGCAGCGCCGGGACAGGGGCCTACGAGCAGTACTTC.

On this clonotype itself: Because it lacks the conserved phenylalanine or tryptophan at the end, this CDR3 is likely a read error. The gene calls are TRBV5-1 and TRBJ2-3, with 8 bases matching TRBD1. The germline CDR1 and CDR2 sequences are SGHRS and YFSETQ. The CDR3 runs to 15 residues. V dropped 4 bases and J dropped 6; count of bases not matched to a gene: 10. The CDR3 region has the DNA TGCGCCAGCAGCGACCGGACAGGGACCTTGGATACGCAGTATTCT. This encodes CASSDRTGTLDTQYS.

This clonotype was found a few times. This rearrangement joins TRBV5-1 to TRBJ2-5, with D possibly matching TRBD1 (6 bases). There are 13 residues in the CDR3. The germline V gene has CDR1 SGHRS and CDR2 YFSETQ. The ends were cut back, 5 bases at V and 9 bases at J, with 17 bases in the middle. The CDR3, as DNA: TGCGCCAGCAGTCCCGAGACAGGTCTAGCCCAGTACTTC. The encoded protein is CASSPETGLAQYF.

This chain uses TRBV4-3 with TRBJ2-7; D uncertain. Germline assignment: CDR1 LGHNA and CDR2 YSLEER. This CDR3 has 13 amino acids. Trimming shortened V by 1 base and J by 6 bases, and 10 bases separated the two germline ends. The DNA for the CDR3 is TGCGCCAGCAGCCAAGGGTTAGGCGGCGAGCAGTACTTC. The encoded protein is CASSQGLGGEQYF.

This clonotype was found a few times. This chain uses TRBV20-1 with TRBJ1-5; possible D gene TRBD1, 5 bases. V lost 6 bases to trimming and J lost 3 bases, with 18 bases between them. The CDR3 loop spans 15 amino acids. Germline-derived CDR1 and CDR2 are DFQATT and SNEGSKA (reference sequence). The CDR3 DNA reads as TGCAGTGCCAATCAGACAGTGGGCCTCAATCAGCCCCAGCATTTT. Encoded protein: CSANQTVGLNQPQHF.

The table lists this clonotype with a few counts. CDR3 loop: CASSSAGTGTYEQYF. CDR3 in DNA: TGTGCCAGCAGCTCCGCCGGGACAGGGACTTACGAGCAGTACTTC. The genes are TRBV13 and TRBJ2-7; 9 nucleotides match TRBD1. Germline assignment: CDR1 PRHDT and CDR2 FYEKMQ (reference sequence). V gave up 4 bases and J gave up 4 bases; unmatched junction bases: 8. This CDR3 has 15 residues.